A single T cell receptor beta chain is shown here with its context. Its antigen is unidentified. The entry originates in a study of shared clonotypes between healthy human individuals. The repertoire was sequenced with immunoSEQ multiplex PCR; TCRdb's copy has only in-frame clones and lacks some. The profile shows more than 2 million clones, over 85% of them singletons. There are 13 residues in the CDR3. Trimming took off 7 bases at V and 2 bases at J, with 12 bases between the two ends. Germline CDR1 is MNHNS and CDR2 is SASEGT. Regarding the study as a whole: The study found about 4.6% of naive CD4 clonotypes shared across several donors.

Material: naive CD4+ T cells sorted from blood. Subset reported: CD45RA+ positively selected. This sequence originates from a man between 18 and 35 years old in good health. The rearrangement uses TRBV6-1 and TRBJ2-7, with D hard to call. The CDR3 sequence is CASISWLPYEQYF. CDR3 nucleotide sequence: TGTGCCAGCATTAGTTGGCTTCCCTACGAGCAGTACTTC.